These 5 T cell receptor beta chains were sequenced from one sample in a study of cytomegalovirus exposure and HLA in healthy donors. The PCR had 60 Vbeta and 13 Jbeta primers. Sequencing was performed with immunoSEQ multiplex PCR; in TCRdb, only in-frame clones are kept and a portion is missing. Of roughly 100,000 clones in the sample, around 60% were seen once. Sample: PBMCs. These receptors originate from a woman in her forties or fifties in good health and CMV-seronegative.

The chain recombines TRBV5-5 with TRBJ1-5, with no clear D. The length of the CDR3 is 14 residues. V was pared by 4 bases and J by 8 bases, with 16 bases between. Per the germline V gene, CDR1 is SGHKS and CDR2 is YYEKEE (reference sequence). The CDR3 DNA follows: TGTGCCAGCAGCCCACACACCGGCGGGGAGCCCCAGCATTTT. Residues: CASSPHTGGEPQHF.

In DNA form, the CDR3 reads TGTGCCAGCAGTCTCGACTTAGTGTCAGATACGCAGTATTTT. Translated, it gives CASSLDLVSDTQYF. This sequence joins TRBV28 and TRBJ2-3; no clear D. Deletions cut 5 bases from V and 4 bases from J, with 13 bases between. The germline CDR1 and CDR2 sequences are MDHEN and SYDVKM. This CDR3 region has 14 residues. Combining the CDR3 with reference TRBV28 and TRBJ2-3 gives the whole variable domain DVKVTQSSRYLVKRTGEKVFLECVQDMDHENMFWYRQDPGLGLRLIYFSYDVKMKEKGDIPEGYSVSREKKERFSLILESASTNQTSMYLCASSLDLVSDTQYFGPGTRLTVL.

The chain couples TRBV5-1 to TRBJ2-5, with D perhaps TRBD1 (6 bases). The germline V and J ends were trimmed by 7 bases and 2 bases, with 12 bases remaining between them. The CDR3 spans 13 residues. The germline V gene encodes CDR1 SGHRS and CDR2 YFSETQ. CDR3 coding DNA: TGCGCCAGCTGGGACACCATGCAAGAGACCCAGTACTTC. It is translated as CASWDTMQETQYF.

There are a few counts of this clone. The CDR3, as DNA: TGTGCCAGCTCTCAAGGGAGGGAATTGAACACTGAAGCTTTCTTT. Amino acids: CASSQGRELNTEAFF. The chain joins TRBV18 to TRBJ1-1; D unresolved. The CDR3 runs 15 residues. V lost 6 bases, J lost 0 bases, and 14 bases lay in between. Germline V gives CDR1 KGHSH, CDR2 LQKENI.

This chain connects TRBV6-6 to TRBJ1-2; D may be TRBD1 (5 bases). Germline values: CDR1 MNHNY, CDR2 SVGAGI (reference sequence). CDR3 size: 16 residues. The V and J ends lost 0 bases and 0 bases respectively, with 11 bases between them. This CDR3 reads CASSYSQGGANYGYTF. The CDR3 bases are TGTGCCAGCAGTTACTCCCAGGGTGGGGCTAACTATGGCTACACCTTC.